These 6 T cell receptor beta chains were sequenced from one sample in a study of blood T cell repertoires in COVID-19. Sequencing used immunoSEQ multiplex PCR; TCRdb keeps in-frame clones, though not all of them. The table includes 330,000 or so clones, roughly 90% detected once. The sample was peripheral blood. The receptors derive from an older woman with COVID-19, enrolled during active disease.

The rearrangement links TRBV5-1 to TRBJ1-1, with D maybe TRBD1 (5 bases). The CDR3 runs 15 residues. V was shortened by 5 bases and J by 10 bases, with 24 bases between the two germline ends. Germline CDR1 and CDR2: SGHRS and YFSETQ. The CDR3 DNA reads as TGCGCCAGCAGTGTCTCCCTGGGGGGGGAAAGTTCAGCTTTCTTT. Protein: CASSVSLGGESSAFF. The full variable domain, with the rest looked up from reference TRBV5-1 and TRBJ1-1, is KAGVTQTPRYLIKTRGQQVTLSCSPISGHRSVSWYQQTPGQGLQFLFEYFSETQRNKGNFPGRFSGRQFSNSRSEMNVSTLELGDSALYLCASSVSLGGESSAFFGQGTRLTVV.

This clone came up once. The chain employs TRBV28 and TRBJ1-6; D is possibly TRBD1 (5 bases). CDR3 length equals 13 residues. Per the germline V gene, CDR1 is MDHEN and CDR2 is SYDVKM. Trimming cost V 10 bases and J 7 bases, with 14 bases left between them. The CDR3 loop is CATTREGNSPLHF. DNA for the CDR3: TGTGCCACCACTAGGGAGGGGAATTCACCCCTCCACTTT. The variable domain in full, with the rest retrieved from reference TRBV28 and TRBJ1-6, is DVKVTQSSRYLVKRTGEKVFLECVQDMDHENMFWYRQDPGLGLRLIYFSYDVKMKEKGDIPEGYSVSREKKERFSLILESASTNQTSMYLCATTREGNSPLHFGNGTRLTVT.

This chain links TRBV19 with TRBJ2-6, with D perhaps matching TRBD2 (5 bases). Trimming shortened V by 1 base and J by 1 base, and 8 bases separated the two germline ends. The germline V gene has CDR1 LNHDA and CDR2 SQIVND (reference sequence). The CDR3 consists of 16 residues. CDR3 region: CASSIVGVSGANVLTF. The CDR3 DNA reads as TGTGCCAGTAGTATAGTGGGAGTTTCTGGGGCCAACGTCCTGACTTTC. Drawing the rest from reference TRBV19 and TRBJ2-6, the complete variable domain is DGGITQSPKYLFRKEGQNVTLSCEQNLNHDAMYWYRQDPGQGLRLIYYSQIVNDFQKGDIAEGYSVSREKKESFPLTVTSAQKNPTAFYLCASSIVGVSGANVLTFGAGSRLTVL.

This chain uses TRBV4-2 with TRBJ1-2; maybe TRBD1 (5 bases). Germline CDR1 reads LGHNA; CDR2 reads YNFKEQ. The CDR3 is 17 residues long. Trimming left V 0 bases short and J 2 bases short, with 16 bases between. Here the CDR3 reads CASSQDFRGTRNYGYTF. In nucleotides, the CDR3 is TGTGCCAGCAGCCAAGATTTCCGGGGGACGAGGAACTATGGCTACACCTTC.

The chain employs TRBV5-4 and TRBJ2-7; 16 bases align to TRBD2. The germline V gene encodes CDR1 SGHNT and CDR2 YYREEE (reference sequence). Unmatched junction bases numbered 11, after V lost 4 bases and J lost 4 bases. This CDR3 has 18 residues. The CDR3 reads CASSADPGLAGGVYEQYF. The CDR3 DNA reads as TGTGCCAGCAGCGCGGACCCGGGACTAGCGGGGGGGGTATACGAGCAGTACTTC.

V is TRBV6-5 and J is TRBJ1-2, with 8 positions matching TRBD1. The CDR3 is 14 residues long. V was pared by 6 bases and J by 2 bases, with 5 bases of the junction left unmatched. From germline, CDR1 is MNHEY and CDR2 SVGAGI. The CDR3 nucleotides read TGTGCCAGCAGCAGGGACAGGTGGAACTATGGCTACACCTTC. Encoded protein: CASSRDRWNYGYTF.